This T cell receptor beta chain was captured by sequencing in a study of shared clonotypes between healthy human individuals. The study's findings and limits: Clonotype sharing across several donors was observed for 4% to 5.5% of naive CD4 clonotypes. Naive subsets generally had larger estimated richness than memory subsets.

Germline loops: CDR1 SGHRS, CDR2 YFSETQ. V dropped 0 bases and J dropped 2 bases, with 6 bases sitting between them. This CDR3 has 13 residues. An assay was performed, and its level was deep. The table came from immunoSEQ multiplex PCR; TCRdb's copy has only in-frame clones and leaves some out. The sample includes 1.4 million or so clones, roughly 98.5% of them seen just once. A word on this clone: The antigen remains undetermined. The same CDR3 is also encoded by other DNA sequences in this sample.

The chain has TRBV5-1 and TRBJ2-7; D is possibly TRBD1 or TRBD2 (5 bases each). The sample comprised naive CD4+ T cells sorted from blood. Subset meaning: CD45RA+ positively selected. The clonotype originates from a man aged 25-45 years in good health. CDR3 sequence reads: CASSLGGTYEQYF. The CDR3 nucleotides are TGCGCCAGCAGCTTGGGGGGGACCTACGAGCAGTACTTC.